The 30 T cell receptor beta chains below come from one sample, sequenced in a study of shared clonotypes between healthy human individuals. Sequenced by immunoSEQ multiplex PCR; TCRdb stores in-frame clones only, minus some. This table holds approximately 1,500,000 clones, 96% found once. Sequenced input: naive CD4+ T cells sorted from blood. Subset given: CD45RA+ positively selected. The source is a man aged 25 to 40 in good health.

The chain has TRBV18 and TRBJ1-1; D is unclear. CDR3 length: 14 amino acids. V lost 6 bases and J lost 1, with 12 bases in between. Germline-derived CDR1 and CDR2 are KGHSH and LQKENI. This CDR3 reads CASSPQARNTEAFF. As DNA, the CDR3 is TGTGCCAGCTCCCCTCAGGCCAGGAACACTGAAGCTTTCTTT.

Regarding this clone: Other nucleotide sequences from this sample produce the same CDR3. The rearrangement uses TRBV18 and TRBJ2-1; 14 bases align to TRBD2. CDR1 KGHSH and CDR2 LQKENI come from the germline V gene. The CDR3 is 16 amino acids. Germline trimming cut 1 base from V and 7 bases from J; bases unmatched to any gene: 3. The CDR3, as DNA: TGTGCCAGCTCACCACGTGGGACTAGCGGGAGTAATGAGCAGTTCTTC. The encoded protein is CASSPRGTSGSNEQFF.

CDR3 sequence reads: CSVTHSGIGPETQYF. The CDR3 DNA is TGCAGCGTGACTCATAGCGGGATCGGCCCAGAGACCCAGTACTTC. The chain is built from TRBV29-1 and TRBJ2-5; 8 bases map to TRBD2. The germline V gene encodes CDR1 SQVTM and CDR2 ANQGSEA. This CDR3 is 15 amino acids long. The ends lost 6 bases at V and 4 bases at J; junction bases unmatched: 13.

The chain joins TRBV15 to TRBJ2-2; possible D gene TRBD2, 5 bases. Trimming took 1 base from V and 6 from J, leaving 12 bases between them. This CDR3 contains 15 residues. Germline V gene sequence: CDR1 LNHNV, CDR2 YYDKDF (reference sequence). CDR3 amino acids: CATSRGLAGAGELFF. The CDR3 bases are TGTGCCACCAGCAGAGGCCTAGCTGGGGCCGGGGAGCTGTTTTTT.

The chain combines TRBV7-9 with TRBJ1-2; possible D gene TRBD1, 5 bases. From germline, CDR1 is SEHNR and CDR2 FQNEAQ (reference sequence). The CDR3 runs to 15 residues. V dropped 2 bases and J dropped 3 bases, with 13 bases sitting between them. The CDR3 region has the DNA TGTGCCAGCAGCTTATGGGCAGGGAATGACTATGGCTACACCTTC. Amino acids: CASSLWAGNDYGYTF.

The V and J genes are TRBV11-2 and TRBJ1-2; D is uncertain. Germline CDR1 SGHAT, CDR2 FQNNGV. The length of the CDR3 is 14 residues. V lost 2 bases, J lost 0 bases, and 7 bases lay in between. The CDR3 DNA reads as TGTGCCAGCAGCTTAATCGGAGCTAACTATGGCTACACCTTC. Its translation: CASSLIGANYGYTF.

The chain uses TRBV5-1 and TRBJ2-2; D unclear. Germline assignment: CDR1 SGHRS and CDR2 YFSETQ. V dropped 5 bases and J dropped 2 bases, with 16 bases sitting between them. The CDR3 is made up of 16 amino acids. The chain's CDR3 is CASRGRTVLNTGELFF. DNA for the CDR3: TGCGCCAGCAGAGGCAGAACAGTCCTAAACACCGGGGAGCTGTTTTTT.

The chain is built from TRBV10-3 and TRBJ2-3; a possible D gene is TRBD1 (6 bases). Per the germline V gene, CDR1 is ENHRY and CDR2 is SYGVKD. This CDR3 contains 11 residues. Deletions cut 10 bases from V and 6 bases from J, with 11 bases between. CDR3 nucleotide sequence: TGTGCCAGTACAGGGTTTGATACGCAGTATTTT. The encoded protein is CASTGFDTQYF.

The gene calls are TRBV9 and TRBJ2-1; the D gene is possibly TRBD2 (6 bases). Germline values: CDR1 SGDLS, CDR2 YYNGEE. This CDR3 has 16 residues. Trimming shortened V by 0 bases and J by 4 bases, and 14 bases separated the two germline ends. The CDR3 spells CASSVEAGRFYNEQFF. In DNA, the CDR3 is TGTGCCAGCAGCGTAGAGGCCGGGAGATTTTACAATGAGCAGTTCTTC.

The J gene is TRBJ2-2, the V gene TRBV4-1, with 11 bases identical to TRBD1. Per the germline V gene, CDR1 is MGHRA and CDR2 is YSYEKL. This CDR3 has 17 residues. V gave up 2 bases and J gave up 7 bases; unmatched junction bases: 9. The DNA for the CDR3 is TGCGCCAGCAGCCAACGGACAGGGGGCGGATATAACGGGGAGCTGTTTTTT. Its translation is CASSQRTGGGYNGELFF.

V gene TRBV6-5 combines with J gene TRBJ2-1; 7 nucleotides agree with TRBD1. The CDR3 totals 13 residues. Trimming cost V 6 bases and J 3 bases; bases outside gene matches: 2. Germline lookup yields CDR1 MNHEY and CDR2 SVGAGI. CDR3 in DNA: TGTGCCAGCAGCGGGACAGACTACAATGAGCAGTTCTTC. It is translated as CASSGTDYNEQFF.

The chain has TRBV10-2 and TRBJ2-6; 8 bases agree with TRBD2. This CDR3 has 16 amino acids. Losses at the gene ends were 4 bases for V and 3 bases for J; bases not matched to a gene: 5. Germline V gives CDR1 WSHSY, CDR2 SAAADI. CDR3 sequence reads: CASSAGGPDGANVLTF. CDR3 nucleotides: TGCGCCAGCAGTGCGGGAGGGCCAGATGGGGCCAACGTCCTGACTTTC.

This chain joins TRBV6-6 and TRBJ2-2; 12 nucleotides match TRBD2. CDR3 length: 16 amino acids. The ends lost 6 bases at V and 4 bases at J; junction bases unmatched: 6. In germline, CDR1 is MNHNY, CDR2 SVGAGI (reference sequence). The CDR3 nucleotides read TGTGCCAGCAGCAGGGCTAGCGGGAGGGCCACCGGGGAGCTGTTTTTT. It codes for CASSRASGRATGELFF.

The rearrangement links TRBV7-2 to TRBJ2-5; 8 bases agree with TRBD1. This CDR3 spans 15 amino acids. CDR1 is SGHTA and CDR2 is FQGNSA in the germline V gene. Germline trimming cut 8 bases from V and 2 bases from J; bases unmatched to any gene: 10. The chain's CDR3 is CASSGGQVGQETQYF. For the CDR3, the DNA is TGTGCCAGCTCTGGGGGACAGGTCGGTCAAGAGACCCAGTACTTC. The whole variable domain, remainder taken from reference TRBV7-2 and TRBJ2-5, is GAGVSQSPSNKVTEKGKDVELRCDPISGHTALYWYRQSLGQGLEFLIYFQGNSAPDKSGLPSDRFSAERTGGSVSTLTIQRTQQEDSAVYLCASSGGQVGQETQYFGPGTRLLVL.

The DNA for the CDR3 is TGCGCCAGCAGCCCTGGATCGCGGACAGGGACCTACGAGCAGTACTTC. Protein product: CASSPGSRTGTYEQYF. The V call is TRBV4-1, the J call TRBJ2-7; 8 bases are a match to TRBD1. This CDR3 is 16 amino acids long. The ends lost 4 bases at V and 2 bases at J; junction bases unmatched: 10. CDR1 and CDR2 (germline): MGHRA, YSYEKL.

The V gene is TRBV7-6, the J gene TRBJ2-5; D may be TRBD1 or TRBD2 (5 bases each). CDR1 SGHVS and CDR2 FNYEAQ come from the germline V gene. The CDR3 totals 16 residues. V gave up 1 base and J gave up 5 bases, with 17 bases separating them. The CDR3 DNA reads as TGTGCCAGCAGCTTAGTGGGACCCACCCCGGGCGAGACCCAGTACTTC. It is translated as CASSLVGPTPGETQYF.

V gene TRBV15 combines with J gene TRBJ2-2; TRBD2 might be the D (6 bases). Trimming took 4 bases from V and 2 from J, leaving 8 bases between them. In germline, CDR1 is LNHNV, CDR2 YYDKDF (reference sequence). This CDR3 region has 14 residues. In DNA form, the CDR3 reads TGTGCCACCAGCAAACTAGCTAACACCGGGGAGCTGTTTTTT. Amino acids: CATSKLANTGELFF.

In its sample, this clone was seen once. This sample includes further DNA sequences coding for the same CDR3. The chain combines TRBV7-8 with TRBJ2-5; D not resolved. Germline CDR1 SGHVS, CDR2 FQNEAQ. V was shortened by 1 base and J by 3 bases, with 6 bases between the two germline ends. The CDR3 covers 13 residues. CDR3 residues: CASSLGPEETQYF. CDR3 sequence (DNA): TGTGCCAGCAGCTTAGGCCCGGAAGAGACCCAGTACTTC.

This clone was seen once. The chain joins TRBV5-6 to TRBJ2-3; D is undetermined. Germline CDR1 is SGHDT and CDR2 is YYEEEE. The CDR3 is 14 residues long. The V end was cut by 0 bases, the J end by 0 bases, with 5 bases between. As DNA, the CDR3 is TGTGCCAGCAGCTTGGTCGGCAGCACAGATACGCAGTATTTT. It is translated as CASSLVGSTDTQYF.

CDR3 loop: CASSQDLFPKYEQYF. DNA for the CDR3: TGCGCCAGCAGCCAAGATCTTTTCCCGAAGTACGAGCAGTACTTC. The rearrangement uses TRBV4-1 and TRBJ2-7; no definite D call. Germline CDR1 is MGHRA and CDR2 is YSYEKL. The CDR3 totals 15 residues. V shed 0 bases and J shed 4 bases, with 13 bases lying between them.

CDR3 in amino acids: CASSSRLAGGSNEQYF. CDR3 sequence (DNA): TGTGCCAGCAGCTCGCGACTAGCGGGAGGATCCAACGAGCAGTACTTC. V usage is TRBV7-9 and J usage is TRBJ2-7, with 13 bases fitting TRBD2. The CDR3 extends over 16 amino acids. J was trimmed by 5 bases and V by 4 bases; bases with no gene match: 8. Looked up from germline, CDR1 is SEHNR and CDR2 is FQNEAQ (reference sequence).

The chain links TRBV6-5 to TRBJ1-1; D might be TRBD1 (5 bases). Trimming removed 0 bases from V and 11 bases from J, with 13 bases in between. Germline V gives CDR1 MNHEY, CDR2 SVGAGI. This CDR3 is built from 13 residues. The CDR3 nucleotides are TGTGCCAGCAGTTACTCGAGGGCCAGGGATGCTTTCTTT. Its translation is CASSYSRARDAFF.

Here the CDR3 reads CASSPPVGGFSYNEQFF. CDR3 nucleotides: TGTGCCAGCTCACCACCGGTAGGGGGCTTCTCCTACAATGAGCAGTTCTTC. This rearrangement joins TRBV18 to TRBJ2-1; TRBD1 aligns across 7 bases. J gave up 0 bases and V 0 bases, and 5 bases lay outside the gene matches. This CDR3 region has 17 residues. Germline CDR1 and CDR2: KGHSH and LQKENI.

The V gene is TRBV5-1, the J gene TRBJ2-3, with 10 bases matching TRBD2. CDR3 length equals 15 residues. The V and J ends lost 4 bases and 2 bases, in that order; junction bases with no gene match: 4. Per germline, CDR1 SGHRS and CDR2 YFSETQ. CDR3 loop: CASSVAGGPTDTQYF. In DNA, the CDR3 is TGCGCCAGCAGCGTAGCGGGAGGCCCCACAGATACGCAGTATTTT.

Worth noting for this clone: Other nucleotide sequences from this sample produce the same CDR3. The chain has TRBV19 and TRBJ2-7; the match to TRBD1 covers 7 bases. The trim removed 3 bases at V and 4 bases at J, leaving 3 bases unmatched. Germline CDR1 is LNHDA and CDR2 is SQIVND (reference sequence). CDR3 length: 13 amino acids. CDR3 nucleotides: TGTGCCAGTAGTATTCAACAGGGGTACGAGCAGTACTTC. It translates to CASSIQQGYEQYF.

The chain uses TRBV28 and TRBJ2-7, with TRBD2 matching over 7 bases. The CDR3 consists of 14 residues. The ends lost 4 bases at V and 3 bases at J; junction bases unmatched: 6. CDR1 and CDR2 (germline): MDHEN, SYDVKM. CDR3 amino acids: CASSSAAGVYEQYF. In DNA form, the CDR3 reads TGTGCCAGCAGTTCTGCTGCGGGAGTCTACGAGCAGTACTTC.

V usage is TRBV15 and J usage is TRBJ1-1; maybe TRBD1 (5 bases). The CDR3 has 14 amino acids. In germline, CDR1 is LNHNV, CDR2 YYDKDF (reference sequence). With 1 base removed from V and 3 bases from J, the gap between germline ends came to 9 bases. In nucleotides, the CDR3 is TGTGCCACCAGCAGAGGGGGGAGGGACACTGAAGCTTTCTTT. Amino acids: CATSRGGRDTEAFF.

The chain is built from TRBV5-5 and TRBJ2-7, with a weak D call TRBD1 (5 bases). CDR3 size: 14 residues. The V and J ends lost 0 bases and 5 bases respectively, with 12 bases between them. Germline loops: CDR1 SGHKS, CDR2 YYEKEE (reference sequence). The CDR3 DNA reads TGTGCCAGCAGCTTGGCTGCAGGGAACCACGAGCAGTACTTC. Translating gives CASSLAAGNHEQYF.

The rearrangement joins TRBV6-1 to TRBJ1-4; D is perhaps TRBD1 (5 bases). V was pared by 2 bases and J by 4 bases, with 11 bases between. The CDR3 totals 15 residues. From germline, CDR1 is MNHNS and CDR2 SASEGT. CDR3 residues: CASSESRGGNEKLFF. The CDR3 nucleotides are TGTGCCAGCAGTGAATCTAGGGGAGGTAATGAAAAACTGTTTTTT.

In regard to this clone: It is likely a read error, because the conserved phenylalanine at the end of the CDR3 is missing. No DNA is shown, since the ends of the CDR3 on it are uncertain; the CDR3 is the one TCRdb lists. The chain has TRBV2 and TRBJ1-1. Germline CDR1 and CDR2: SNHLY and FYNNEI. The CDR3 contains 11 residues when both ends are counted. CDR3 region: CASSMDSPITS.